This TCR beta chain derives from a study of cytomegalovirus exposure and HLA in healthy donors. Germline CDR1 and CDR2: SGHNT and YYREEE (reference sequence). The CDR3 is made up of 16 amino acids. The J segment lost 3 bases and the V segment lost 3 bases, leaving 7 bases of the junction unmatched. 13 Jbeta primers and 60 Vbeta primers were used for the PCR. In the source study's methods: A later analysis counted some 87 million unique TCR beta chains, 9.5 million to 13 million shared. Sequencing used immunoSEQ multiplex PCR; TCRdb keeps in-frame clones, though not all of them. V and J calls and clone size are those listed in that table; D and trimming were worked out from the DNA. The sample carries around 100,000 clones, roughly 80% recorded once. With respect to this clone: Its antigen is not known.

Study-wide results and limits: In a later analysis, across HLA loci, associated TCR counts were highest for DRB1, lowest for HLA-C.

The TCR sequence derives from a woman aged 30 to 39 in good health and CMV-seropositive. Material for sequencing was PBMCs. This chain joins TRBV5-4 and TRBJ1-1; TRBD1 agrees at 11 bases. CDR3 sequence (DNA): TGTGCCAGCAGCTCCGGACAGGGGGCGGGTTACACTGAAGCTTTCTTT. Protein product: CASSSGQGAGYTEAFF.